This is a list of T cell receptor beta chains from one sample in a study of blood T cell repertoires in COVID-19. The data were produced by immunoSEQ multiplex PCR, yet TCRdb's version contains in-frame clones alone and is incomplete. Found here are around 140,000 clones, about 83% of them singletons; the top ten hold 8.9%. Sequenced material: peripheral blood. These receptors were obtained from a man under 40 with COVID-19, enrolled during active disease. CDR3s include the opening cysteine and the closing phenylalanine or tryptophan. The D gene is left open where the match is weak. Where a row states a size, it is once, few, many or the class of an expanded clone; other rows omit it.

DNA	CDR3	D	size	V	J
TGTGCCAGCGCTGGGAGCCCAACTAATGAAAAACTGTTTTTT	CASAGSPTNEKLFF	NA	once	TRBV7-9	TRBJ1-4
TGTGCCAGCACCTGGACAGGGAGGTCCTACGAGCAGTACTTC	CASTWTGRSYEQYF	NA	NA	TRBV21-1	TRBJ2-7
TGTGCCAGCAGCCAAGTTGACATTGATAACTATGGCTACACCTTC	CASSQVDIDNYGYTF	NA	NA	TRBV3-1/TRBV3-2	TRBJ1-2
TGTGCCAGCAGCAATCTCGGGGTTGAGCAGTACTTC	CASSNLGVEQYF	NA	NA	TRBV11-2	TRBJ2-7
TGTGCCAGCAGGAACAGGGCTGAGACCCAGTACTTC	CASRNRAETQYF	NA	NA	TRBV2	TRBJ2-5
TGTGCCAGCAGTTTTCGGGGACAGGCAGAGACCCAGTACTTC	CASSFRGQAETQYF	TRBD1	NA	TRBV28	TRBJ2-5
TGCGCCAGCAGCCAAGGGAGGGTGAATAATGAAAAACTGTTTTTT	CASSQGRVNNEKLFF	NA	NA	TRBV4-1	TRBJ1-4
TGTGCCAGCAGTCCCAGGAGGGACTATGGCTACACCTTC	CASSPRRDYGYTF	NA	NA	TRBV27	TRBJ1-2
TGTGCCAGTTTTAGGCGCGGGAGCGGCAATGAGCAGTTCTTC	CASFRRGSGNEQFF	TRBD2	NA	TRBV28	TRBJ2-1
TGTGCCAGCAGCTTAACGGCGAGGGACTACAACACCGGGGAGCTGTTTTTT	CASSLTARDYNTGELFF	TRBD2	once	TRBV5-6	TRBJ2-2
TGTGCCAGCTCACCGGGACAGAGTATCTACGAGCAGTACTTC	CASSPGQSIYEQYF	TRBD1	NA	TRBV18	TRBJ2-7
TGTGCCAGCAGCTTAGTTAGGGACTCTCTAGGCAGGGAGCAGTTCTTC	CASSLVRDSLGREQFF	NA	NA	TRBV13	TRBJ2-1
TGTGCCAGTAGTACACAACAGGTCACCGGGGAGCTGTTTTTT	CASSTQQVTGELFF	NA	NA	TRBV19	TRBJ2-2
TGTGCCAGCAGTTTAACCGGGAGCGCAGATACGCAGTATTTT	CASSLTGSADTQYF	NA	NA	TRBV28	TRBJ2-3
TGCGCCAGCAGCCGAACAAGGACAAACACAGATACGCAGTATTTT	CASSRTRTNTDTQYF	NA	NA	TRBV4-1	TRBJ2-3
TGTGCCAGCAGTGAACTAGCGGGCTACGAGCAGTACTTC	CASSELAGYEQYF	TRBD2	NA	TRBV25-1	TRBJ2-7
TGTGCCAGCAGCCAAGGAACCCCCGGGAATCAGCCCCAGCATTTT	CASSQGTPGNQPQHF	NA	NA	TRBV3-1/TRBV3-2	TRBJ1-5
TGTGCCAGCAGTTACTCAGGGGTGAACACTGAAGCTTTCTTT	CASSYSGVNTEAFF	NA	NA	TRBV6-5	TRBJ1-1
TGTGCCAGCGGGCTAGCGGGAGAAGATACGCAGTATTTT	CASGLAGEDTQYF	TRBD2	NA	TRBV9	TRBJ2-3
TGTGCCAGCAGCTTAGGCGGCTCCTACGAGCAGTACTTC	CASSLGGSYEQYF	NA	NA	TRBV11-2	TRBJ2-7
TGTGCCAGCAGCTTAGCCGGGACAGGGACATCACACACTGAAGCTTTCTTT	CASSLAGTGTSHTEAFF	TRBD1	NA	TRBV7-9	TRBJ1-1